This T cell receptor beta chain was found in a study of molecular identifiers for immune sequencing clone quantification. Points from the study as a whole: Sharing of a barcode by identical TCR molecules could cause highly expanded clone sizes to be underestimated.

Each CDR3 protein is one row after TCRdb ran MiXCR on the PCR reads. The sample lists about 640,000 distinct CDR3 sequences, roughly 21% occurring once. This clonotype was found once. The antigen is undetermined. Its ends do not fully match the called genes, so a read error is possible. The CDR3 length is 15 residues. Per the germline V gene, CDR1 is SNHLY and CDR2 is FYNNEI. The J gene is TRBJ2-7, the V gene TRBV2; 7 bases line up with TRBD1. This receptor was obtained from a human donor in good health. Some libraries in this study had Jurkat cell RNA spiked in. Sequencing was done on a sample of naive CD8+ T cells from blood, with Jurkat cell RNA spiked in. Subset indicated: FACS-sorted CD8+CD4-CCR7+CD45RA+ naive T cells. CDR3 sequence (DNA): TGTGTCAGCAGTCACAGGGGTATGGGGTCCTACGAGCAGTACTTC. It specifies CVSSHRGMGSYEQYF.